This T cell receptor beta chain is drawn from a study of blood T cell repertoires in COVID-19. Study overall: Samples of COVID-19 (acute and convalescent) were obtained from the United States, Italy and Spain. PBMCs, B-cell-depleted T cells, or T cells provided the cDNA or gDNA that made up the material.

Original handling: Reference gene primers were amplified, and this amplification served to estimate nucleated cell counts. Generated by immunoSEQ multiplex PCR, the TCRdb table keeps only in-frame clones and is missing some. V, J and clone size are taken as reported in that table, and D and trimming were inferred from the DNA itself. The table shows around 63,000 clones, with more than 80% occurring only once. CDR1 is SGHVS, CDR2 FNYEAQ, per germline. V trimming: 5 bases; J trimming: 7 bases; junction bases outside the gene matches: 10. The CDR3 spans 16 residues. Sequencing was performed on peripheral blood. This clonotype was sampled from a woman older than 75 with acute or convalescent COVID-19. This sequence joins TRBV7-6 and TRBJ2-1, with TRBD2 matching 11 bases. Here the CDR3 reads CASSHKRLAGGNEQFF. CDR3 nucleotides: TGTGCCAGCAGCCACAAACGGTTAGCGGGAGGGAATGAGCAGTTCTTC.